Each of the 21 T cell receptor beta chains below was sequenced from the same sample in a study of cytomegalovirus exposure and HLA in healthy donors. Both 60 Vbeta primers and 13 Jbeta primers went into the PCR. Libraries were prepared by immunoSEQ multiplex PCR; TCRdb keeps only in-frame clonotypes and omits some of them. The data hold around 130,000 clones, with approximately 80% observed a single time. The sequenced sample was PBMCs. These TCRs come from a woman in her forties in good health and CMV-seronegative.

V is TRBV7-9 and J is TRBJ2-7; 10 nucleotides match TRBD1. The germline gives CDR1 SEHNR, CDR2 FQNEAQ (reference sequence). CDR3 length equals 13 residues. The J segment lost 3 bases and the V segment lost 8 bases, leaving 4 bases of the junction unmatched. Here the CDR3 reads CASRGQGNYEQYF. The CDR3 DNA sequence: TGTGCCAGCCGGGGACAGGGGAACTACGAGCAGTACTTC.

The chain links TRBV11-3 to TRBJ2-2, with 13 bases lining up with TRBD2. Trimming at V came to 4 bases and at J to 8 bases, leaving 1 base not matched to a gene. This CDR3 comprises 14 residues. Germline-derived CDR1 and CDR2 are SGHNT and YENEEA. CDR3 in amino acids: CASSSGLAGGELFF. CDR3 bases: TGTGCCAGCAGCTCGGGACTAGCGGGAGGGGAGCTGTTTTTT. Using reference TRBV11-3 and TRBJ2-2 for the parts outside the CDR3, the full variable domain is EAGVVQSPRYKIIEKKQPVAFWCNPISGHNTLYWYLQNLGQGPELLIRYENEEAVDDSQLPKDRFSAERLKGVDSTLKIQPAELGDSAVYLCASSSGLAGGELFFGEGSRLTVL.

This sequence joins TRBV6-5 and TRBJ2-7; possibly TRBD1 for D (6 bases). CDR3 length equals 13 residues. The germline V gene encodes CDR1 MNHEY and CDR2 SVGAGI. Between the trimmed V and J ends, which lost 5 bases and 5 bases, there was a span of 13 bases. As DNA, the CDR3 is TGTGCCAGCAGTCGAACAGGGAATCACGAGCAGTACTTC. Translating gives CASSRTGNHEQYF.

V gene TRBV19 combines with J gene TRBJ2-1, with D possibly TRBD2 on 6 matching bases. The germline gives CDR1 LNHDA, CDR2 SQIVND (reference sequence). The length of the CDR3 is 14 residues. The ends were cut back, 8 bases at V and 7 bases at J, with 18 bases in the middle. The CDR3 loop is CASSAGTEGNEQFF. DNA for the CDR3: TGTGCCAGTTCGGCCGGGACGGAGGGGAATGAGCAGTTCTTC.

This chain uses TRBV10-3 with TRBJ2-7; D not certain. The germline V and J ends were trimmed by 6 bases and 1 base, with 13 bases remaining between them. The CDR3 consists of 14 residues. The V gene's germline CDR1 is ENHRY and CDR2 SYGVKD. Written as DNA, the CDR3 is TGTGCCATCAGAGAACCGGGTCCATCCTACGAGCAGTACTTC. It translates to CAIREPGPSYEQYF.

The chain is built from TRBV7-9 and TRBJ2-1; 9 bases align to TRBD2. Germline CDR1 and CDR2: SEHNR and FQNEAQ (reference sequence). The CDR3 extends over 11 amino acids. The V gene end was trimmed by 8 bases and the J gene end by 15 bases; junction bases not matched to a gene: 8. The CDR3 loop reads CASWTSERGFF. DNA of the CDR3: TGTGCCAGCTGGACTAGCGAGAGGGGGTTCTTC.

This clone has just a few counts. The V and J genes are TRBV4-3 and TRBJ1-1; D ambiguous. The V gene's germline CDR1 is LGHNA and CDR2 YSLEER. V was pared by 1 base and J by 7 bases, with 10 bases between. The length of the CDR3 is 13 residues. The CDR3 spells CASSQGNGVEAFF. The DNA of the CDR3 is TGCGCCAGCAGCCAAGGCAACGGGGTTGAAGCTTTCTTT.

V usage is TRBV5-1 and J usage is TRBJ2-1, with TRBD1 matching 8 bases. This CDR3 has 16 amino acids. Germline V gives CDR1 SGHRS, CDR2 YFSETQ. The J segment lost 9 bases and the V segment lost 0 bases, leaving 11 bases of the junction unmatched. The CDR3 DNA reads as TGCGCCAGCAGCTTGGTTTCGCAGGGGGCGTTGGGTGAGCAGTTCTTC. It encodes CASSLVSQGALGEQFF. Variable domain in full (rest from reference TRBV5-1 and TRBJ2-1): KAGVTQTPRYLIKTRGQQVTLSCSPISGHRSVSWYQQTPGQGLQFLFEYFSETQRNKGNFPGRFSGRQFSNSRSEMNVSTLELGDSALYLCASSLVSQGALGEQFFGPGTRLTVL.

This chain connects TRBV6-6 to TRBJ1-2; D is perhaps TRBD1 (6 bases). Deletions cut 8 bases from V and 1 base from J, with 8 bases between. CDR1 and CDR2 from the germline V gene are MNHNY and SVGAGI (reference sequence). The CDR3 consists of 12 residues. The CDR3 region is CASEGGNYGYTF. CDR3 nucleotide sequence: TGTGCCAGCGAAGGGGGTAACTATGGCTACACCTTC.

V gene TRBV7-9 combines with J gene TRBJ1-2; D is undetermined. Looked up from germline, CDR1 is SEHNR and CDR2 is FQNEAQ (reference sequence). Deletions cut 1 base from V and 3 bases from J, with 3 bases between. The CDR3 length is 12 residues. The CDR3 DNA reads as TGTGCCAGCAGCTTAGTCGACTATGGCTACACCTTC. This encodes CASSLVDYGYTF.

The chain joins TRBV6-1 to TRBJ2-7; D uncertain. Germline CDR1 is MNHNS and CDR2 is SASEGT. The CDR3 has 16 amino acids. V lost 2 bases to trimming and J lost 3 bases, with 17 bases between them. The CDR3 sequence: CASSEQILAANYEQYF. CDR3 bases: TGTGCCAGCAGTGAACAGATCCTGGCAGCGAACTACGAGCAGTACTTC.

The chain joins TRBV7-8 to TRBJ1-2; D unresolved. The V end lost 2 bases, the J end lost 8 bases, and 12 bases lay between the germline ends. Germline lookup yields CDR1 SGHVS and CDR2 FQNEAQ. The CDR3 spans 13 residues. CDR3 residues: CASSLSSLEGYTF. The CDR3 DNA sequence: TGTGCCAGCAGCTTAAGCAGTCTAGAAGGCTACACCTTC. The whole variable domain, filled in from reference TRBV7-8 and TRBJ1-2, reads GAGVSQSPRYKVAKRGQDVALRCDPISGHVSLFWYQQALGQGPEFLTYFQNEAQLDKSGLPSDRFFAERPEGSVSTLKIQRTQQEDSAVYLCASSLSSLEGYTFGSGTRLTVV.

The CDR3 protein is CSVQGFGTEAFF. CDR3 sequence (DNA): TGCAGCGTCCAGGGGTTCGGCACTGAAGCTTTCTTT. This chain connects TRBV29-1 to TRBJ1-1; perhaps TRBD1 as D (6 bases). V lost 6 bases and J lost 4, with 12 bases in between. The germline CDR1 and CDR2 sequences are SQVTM and ANQGSEA. The CDR3 is 12 residues long.

As regards this clone: The same CDR3 also results from other DNA sequences found in this sample. V gene TRBV5-1 combines with J gene TRBJ1-4; 7 bases align to TRBD1. Trimming at V came to 2 bases and at J to 4 bases, leaving 5 bases not matched to a gene. The CDR3 length is 15 residues. Germline V gene lookup returns CDR1 SGHRS and CDR2 YFSETQ. The CDR3 bases are TGCGCCAGCAGCTTCCGACAGGGAGGTAATGAAAAACTGTTTTTT. The encoded protein is CASSFRQGGNEKLFF.

This clone appeared a single time. Other DNA sequences in the same sample also yield this CDR3. J is TRBJ2-2 and V is TRBV30; D is undetermined. Germline CDR1 GTSNPN, CDR2 SVGIG (reference sequence). V lost 1 base and J lost 1, with 4 bases in between. This CDR3 has 13 amino acids. In DNA form, the CDR3 reads TGTGCCTGGAGTGAACAGAACACCGGGGAGCTGTTTTTT. Protein product: CAWSEQNTGELFF.

The chain carries TRBV5-6 and TRBJ2-1, with 9 positions matching TRBD1. With 7 bases clipped from V and 8 bases from J, the junction kept 7 bases outside the gene matches. The CDR3 consists of 13 residues. Germline CDR1 SGHDT, CDR2 YYEEEE. CDR3 in DNA: TGTGCCAGCGGTGGGGACAGGGAATATGAGCAGTTCTTC. This gives the protein CASGGDREYEQFF.

CDR3 sequence: CASSLAGTDPYEQYF. The CDR3 DNA sequence: TGTGCCAGCAGCTTAGCGGGGACAGATCCCTACGAGCAGTACTTC. The V and J genes are TRBV7-2 and TRBJ2-7, with 7 bases fitting TRBD1. Trimming at V came to 0 bases and at J to 2 bases, leaving 4 bases not matched to a gene. There are 15 residues in the CDR3. Per germline, CDR1 SGHTA and CDR2 FQGNSA.

The chain recombines TRBV29-1 with TRBJ2-1; TRBD2 matches 9 bases. Germline trimming cut 7 bases from V and 7 bases from J; bases unmatched to any gene: 11. The germline CDR1 and CDR2 sequences are SQVTM and ANQGSEA. CDR3 length: 14 amino acids. CDR3 protein: CSAVREGGVNEQFF. The CDR3 DNA reads TGCAGCGCTGTGCGGGAGGGAGGAGTGAATGAGCAGTTCTTC.

This clone showed up just once. V gene TRBV15 combines with J gene TRBJ1-2; D possibly corresponds to TRBD1 (6 bases). Between the trimmed V and J ends, which lost 4 bases and 4 bases, there was a span of 13 bases. This CDR3 comprises 14 residues. The germline CDR1 and CDR2 sequences are LNHNV and YYDKDF (reference sequence). In nucleotides, the CDR3 is TGTGCCACCAGCACAGCAACAGGGACCTATGGCTACACCTTC. Translated: CATSTATGTYGYTF.

This clone was seen only a few times. The V call is TRBV6-5, the J call TRBJ1-1; D gene ambiguous. Germline CDR1 reads MNHEY; CDR2 reads SVGAGI. Between the trimmed V and J ends, which lost 0 bases and 5 bases, there was a span of 16 bases. The CDR3 spans 16 residues. The CDR3 sequence is CASSYSDRIKRTEAFF. The CDR3 DNA follows: TGTGCCAGCAGTTACTCGGATAGGATCAAGAGGACTGAAGCTTTCTTT.

The gene calls are TRBV10-3 and TRBJ1-1; TRBD1 might be the D (6 bases). The CDR3 loop spans 15 amino acids. Germline lookup yields CDR1 ENHRY and CDR2 SYGVKD. Trimming removed 4 bases at V and 5 bases at J, with 17 bases between. The CDR3: CAISGTTGQGTEAFF. DNA for the CDR3: TGTGCCATCAGTGGGACAACAGGGCAGGGAACTGAAGCTTTCTTT.